The 25 T cell receptor beta chains below were found in one sample sequenced in a study of sequential checkpoint blockade in melanoma. The assay was immunoSEQ multiplex PCR, and TCRdb's table has in-frame clones only and misses some. Counted here are around 19,000 clones, about four fifths occurring once; the ten biggest clones make up about 51%. Treatment reported: randomized to nivolumab then ipilimumab (arm A) or the reverse (arm B). The specimen was CD8+ T cells sorted from blood (inferred from file names), collected from a patient given nivolumab and ipilimumab in sequence. These receptors originate from a human donor with melanoma.

The chain links TRBV11-2 to TRBJ2-2; D gene uncertain. Trimming removed 6 bases at V and 4 bases at J, with 3 bases between. Germline assignment: CDR1 SGHAT and CDR2 FQNNGV. This CDR3 has 11 residues. The CDR3 coding sequence is TGTGCCAGCAGGCGCACCGGGGAGCTGTTTTTT. Protein: CASRRTGELFF.

This clone was counted between two and nine times. The rearrangement links TRBV21-1 to TRBJ2-3; no DNA check was done on the table's D call, TRBD1. TRBV21-1 is noted as a pseudogene. The CDR3 runs 22 residues. The CDR3 loop is CASSKDRGRQGAGVGYADTQYF. In DNA, the CDR3 is TGTGCCAGCAGCAAAGACAGGGGAAGACAGGGGGCAGGAGTGGGTTATGCAGATACGCAGTATTTT.

The CDR3 DNA reads TGTGCCAGCAGTTTATTTGCCAACAACCAAGAGACCCAGTACTTC. It codes for CASSLFANNQETQYF. This chain links TRBV28 with TRBJ2-5, with D unresolved. Between the trimmed V and J ends, which lost 1 base and 0 bases, there was a span of 9 bases. The CDR3 runs to 15 residues. Germline V lookup: CDR1 MDHEN, CDR2 SYDVKM.

This chain connects TRBV27 to TRBJ1-5; TRBD1 matches at 8 bases. The CDR3 is 15 amino acids. Looked up from germline, CDR1 is MNHEY and CDR2 is SMNVEV (reference sequence). Trimming at V came to 5 bases and at J to 7 bases, leaving 10 bases not matched to a gene. CDR3 coding DNA: TGTGCCAGCAGTCCCTCGACAGGGGTTGGGCAGCCCCAGCATTTT. Protein sequence: CASSPSTGVGQPQHF.

V gene TRBV9 combines with J gene TRBJ2-5, with D perhaps TRBD2 (7 bases). The length of the CDR3 is 15 residues. V lost 3 bases to trimming and J lost 3 bases, with 15 bases between them. Germline CDR1 is SGDLS and CDR2 is YYNGEE. This CDR3 reads CASSEEGGGEETQYF. Written as DNA, the CDR3 is TGTGCCAGCAGCGAGGAGGGGGGAGGGGAAGAGACCCAGTACTTC.

V and J are TRBV6-5 and TRBJ1-4, with D possibly TRBD1 on 5 matching bases. Per the germline V gene, CDR1 is MNHEY and CDR2 is SVGAGI. V shed 0 bases and J shed 7 bases, with 9 bases lying between them. The CDR3 totals 14 residues. The CDR3 DNA reads TGTGCCAGCAGTTACTCGGGCAGGGCTGAAAAACTGTTTTTT. Translated, it gives CASSYSGRAEKLFF.

This CDR3 reads CASRRSPGELFF. The CDR3, as DNA: TGTGCCAGTAGGAGATCCCCCGGGGAGCTGTTTTTT. The chain carries TRBV19 and TRBJ2-2; D ambiguous. The CDR3 is made up of 12 amino acids. Germline V gene data show CDR1 as LNHDA and CDR2 as SQIVND (reference sequence). V was shortened by 6 bases and J by 6 bases, with 8 bases between the two germline ends.

The chain combines TRBV7-6 with TRBJ2-7, with 7 bases fitting TRBD1. The CDR3 contains 13 residues. Losses at the gene ends were 8 bases for V and 4 bases for J; bases not matched to a gene: 8. CDR1 and CDR2 (germline): SGHVS, FNYEAQ. The CDR3 loop reads CASGPGGWYEQYF. CDR3 DNA sequence: TGTGCCAGCGGGCCAGGGGGTTGGTACGAGCAGTACTTC.

The V gene is TRBV4-3, the J gene TRBJ1-6; a weak D match, TRBD1 (6 bases). Per the germline V gene, CDR1 is LGHNA and CDR2 is YSLEER. The V end was cut by 1 base, the J end by 7 bases, with 17 bases between. The CDR3 covers 17 residues. CDR3 protein: CASSQALGGVLNSPLHF. The CDR3 region has the DNA TGCGCCAGCAGCCAAGCCCTAGGGGGGGTACTCAATTCACCCCTCCACTTT.

The chain employs TRBV27 and TRBJ2-7; D possibly corresponds to TRBD2 (6 bases). CDR1 MNHEY and CDR2 SMNVEV come from the germline V gene (reference sequence). There are 13 residues in the CDR3. The V end was cut by 3 bases, the J end by 9 bases, with 15 bases between. The CDR3 loop reads CASSFGGGAVQYF. CDR3 in DNA: TGTGCCAGCAGTTTTGGGGGAGGAGCGGTGCAGTACTTC.

This clone occurred a few times. The rearrangement links TRBV27 to TRBJ1-1, with D tentatively TRBD1 (5 bases). The V and J ends lost 6 bases and 1 base respectively, with 15 bases between them. CDR3 size: 15 residues. Germline V CDR1 and CDR2: MNHEY, SMNVEV (reference sequence). This CDR3 reads CASRDRGVGNTEAFF. The CDR3 DNA sequence: TGTGCCAGCAGAGACCGGGGGGTGGGGAACACTGAAGCTTTCTTT.

The V and J genes are TRBV6-5 and TRBJ1-6; TRBD1 is a possible D gene (5 bases). The CDR3 is 16 residues long. Per germline, CDR1 MNHEY and CDR2 SVGAGI. Trimming cost V 2 bases and J 11 bases, with 19 bases left between them. The CDR3: CASSYMSGVGSAPLHF. The CDR3, as DNA: TGTGCCAGCAGTTACATGTCGGGGGTCGGTAGCGCACCCCTCCACTTT.

The V gene is TRBV18, the J gene TRBJ1-6; D remains unclear. V was clipped by 0 bases and J by 3 bases, with 9 bases between them. CDR1 and CDR2 from the germline V gene are KGHSH and LQKENI. This CDR3 is built from 16 residues. Here the CDR3 reads CASSPPRQRYNSPLHF. In nucleotides, the CDR3 is TGTGCCAGCTCACCACCGAGGCAGCGCTATAATTCACCCCTCCACTTT.

The V gene is TRBV27, the J gene TRBJ1-5; D remains unclear. The germline V gene encodes CDR1 MNHEY and CDR2 SMNVEV (reference sequence). This CDR3 has 13 residues. V was pared by 5 bases and J by 4 bases, with 9 bases between. CDR3 region: CASSTSRNQPQHF. The CDR3 DNA reads as TGTGCCAGCAGTACCTCGAGGAATCAGCCCCAGCATTTT.

The chain uses TRBV27 and TRBJ2-3, with TRBD2 matching 8 bases. Trimming took 5 bases from V and 1 from J; bases not matched to a gene: 2. Germline CDR1 is MNHEY and CDR2 is SMNVEV (reference sequence). The CDR3 length is 14 residues. This CDR3 is CASSILAGTDTQYF. In DNA form, the CDR3 reads TGTGCCAGCAGTATACTAGCGGGCACAGATACGCAGTATTTT.

In its sample, this clone was seen a few times. V and J are TRBV7-9 and TRBJ1-5; 11 bases match TRBD1. The CDR3 contains 15 residues. J was trimmed by 4 bases and V by 3 bases; bases with no gene match: 2. CDR1 is SEHNR, CDR2 FQNEAQ, per germline (reference sequence). DNA for the CDR3: TGTGCCAGCAGCTTCGGACAGGGGGCAAATCAGCCCCAGCATTTT. Its translation is CASSFGQGANQPQHF.

The chain recombines TRBV18 with TRBJ2-2, with D maybe TRBD1 (6 bases). The CDR3 totals 17 residues. CDR1 and CDR2 (germline): KGHSH, LQKENI. V lost 4 bases and J 8 bases, leaving 23 bases between the germline ends. CDR3: CASSLSPGHRFSGELFF. The CDR3 nucleotides are TGTGCCAGCTCACTATCTCCGGGACATCGATTTTCGGGGGAGCTGTTTTTT.

The CDR3 region has the DNA TGTGCCAGTATAGGTGGGGGGGCTCACAATGAGCAGTTCTTC. Translated, it gives CASIGGGAHNEQFF. The chain carries TRBV19 and TRBJ2-1; possibly TRBD2 for D (7 bases). V was shortened by 7 bases and J by 5 bases, with 15 bases between the two germline ends. Per the germline V gene, CDR1 is LNHDA and CDR2 is SQIVND (reference sequence). This CDR3 is built from 14 residues.

The chain uses TRBV14 and TRBJ2-3, with 9 bases matching TRBD1. The CDR3 totals 16 residues. V gave up 3 bases and J gave up 3 bases; unmatched junction bases: 7. In germline, CDR1 is SGHDN, CDR2 FVKESK. The CDR3 DNA follows: TGTGCCAGCAGCCACGAAACAGGGGGCGTAACAGATACGCAGTATTTT. This gives the protein CASSHETGGVTDTQYF. The full variable domain, with the rest looked up from reference TRBV14 and TRBJ2-3, is EAGVTQFPSHSVIEKGQTVTLRCDPISGHDNLYWYRRVMGKEIKFLLHFVKESKQDESGMPNNRFLAERTGGTYSTLKVQPAELEDSGVYFCASSHETGGVTDTQYFGPGTRLTVL.

The chain employs TRBV27 and TRBJ2-5; TRBD2 matches at 12 bases. This CDR3 spans 18 amino acids. After removal of 2 bases from V and 1 base from J, the junction contained 8 bases not matched to a gene. Germline assignment: CDR1 MNHEY and CDR2 SMNVEV (reference sequence). As DNA, the CDR3 is TGTGCCAGCAGTTTAGCGACTAGCGGGGGCCTATTCCAAGAGACCCAGTACTTC. As protein: CASSLATSGGLFQETQYF.

The gene calls are TRBV4-1 and TRBJ1-6; unclear D gene. This CDR3 contains 17 residues. V lost 0 bases to trimming and J lost 0 bases, with 9 bases between them. Germline CDR1 reads MGHRA; CDR2 reads YSYEKL. CDR3 amino acids: CASSQDGSSSYNSPLHF. CDR3 bases: TGCGCCAGCAGCCAAGACGGGAGTAGCTCCTATAATTCACCCCTCCACTTT.

V is TRBV30 and J is TRBJ2-3; 8 bases line up with TRBD2. V lost 1 base and J lost 5; bases outside the gene matches: 8. CDR3 length: 15 residues. In germline, CDR1 is GTSNPN, CDR2 SVGIG (reference sequence). The CDR3 spells CAWSGTGGQVDTQYF. The CDR3 DNA is TGTGCCTGGAGTGGAACGGGGGGGCAGGTAGATACGCAGTATTTT.

This chain uses TRBV7-2 with TRBJ2-2, with D possibly being TRBD2 (6 bases). The V gene lost 2 bases and the J gene lost 6 bases, with 13 bases spanning the gap. Germline-derived CDR1 and CDR2 are SGHTA and FQGNSA. The length of the CDR3 is 15 residues. The CDR3 loop reads CASSLQWRGPGELFF. CDR3 coding DNA: TGTGCCAGCAGCTTACAATGGCGGGGCCCCGGGGAGCTGTTTTTT.

The chain has TRBV27 and TRBJ1-2, with a possible D match to TRBD1 (5 bases). The CDR3 has 14 amino acids. Germline loops: CDR1 MNHEY, CDR2 SMNVEV (reference sequence). Between the trimmed V and J ends, which lost 5 bases and 1 base, there was a span of 11 bases. The CDR3 DNA reads as TGTGCCAGCAGTCCAACGACAGTTAACTATGGCTACACCTTC. Translation: CASSPTTVNYGYTF.

The chain carries TRBV29-1 and TRBJ2-7, with D tentatively TRBD2 (6 bases). The V and J ends lost 4 bases and 6 bases respectively, with 10 bases between them. This CDR3 contains 11 residues. Per the germline V gene, CDR1 is SQVTM and CDR2 is ANQGSEA. The CDR3 bases are TGCAGCGTTGTGGGGGGTCGCGAGCAGTACTTC. The encoded protein is CSVVGGREQYF.